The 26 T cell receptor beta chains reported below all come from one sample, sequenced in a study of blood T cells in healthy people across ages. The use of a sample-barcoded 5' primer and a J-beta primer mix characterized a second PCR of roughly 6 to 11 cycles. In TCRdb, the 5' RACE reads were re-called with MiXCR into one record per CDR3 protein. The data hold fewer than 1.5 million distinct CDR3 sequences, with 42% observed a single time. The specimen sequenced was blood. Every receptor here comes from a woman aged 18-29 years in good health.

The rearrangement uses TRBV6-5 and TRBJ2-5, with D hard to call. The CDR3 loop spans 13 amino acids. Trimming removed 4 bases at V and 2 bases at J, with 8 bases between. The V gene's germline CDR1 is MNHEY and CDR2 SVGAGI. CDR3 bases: TGTGCCAGCAGTTTATCAGAACAAGAGACCCAGTACTTC. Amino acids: CASSLSEQETQYF.

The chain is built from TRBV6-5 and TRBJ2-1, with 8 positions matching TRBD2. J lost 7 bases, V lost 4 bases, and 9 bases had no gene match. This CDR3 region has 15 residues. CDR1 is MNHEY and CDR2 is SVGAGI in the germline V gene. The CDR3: CASSSGGGLLNEQFF. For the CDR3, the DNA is TGTGCCAGCAGTTCCGGCGGGGGGCTCCTGAATGAGCAGTTCTTC.

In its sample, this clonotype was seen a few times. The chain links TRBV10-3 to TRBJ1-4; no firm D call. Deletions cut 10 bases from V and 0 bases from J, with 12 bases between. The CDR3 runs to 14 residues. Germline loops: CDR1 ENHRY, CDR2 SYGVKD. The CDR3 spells CATREESTNEKLFF. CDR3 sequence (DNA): TGTGCCACCCGAGAAGAATCAACTAATGAAAAACTGTTTTTT.

CDR3 in amino acids: CASSYARINDGELFF. In DNA, the CDR3 is TGTGCCAGCAGTTACGCACGGATCAACGACGGGGAGCTGTTTTTT. The chain joins TRBV6-5 to TRBJ2-2; no definite D call. With 2 bases removed from V and 7 bases from J, the gap between germline ends came to 14 bases. The CDR3 totals 15 residues. The germline gives CDR1 MNHEY, CDR2 SVGAGI.

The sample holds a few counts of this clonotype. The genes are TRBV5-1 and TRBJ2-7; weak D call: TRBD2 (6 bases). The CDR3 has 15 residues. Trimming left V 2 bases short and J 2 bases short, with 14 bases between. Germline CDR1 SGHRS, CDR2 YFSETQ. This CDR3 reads CASSFGGVYAYEQYF. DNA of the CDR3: TGCGCCAGCAGCTTTGGCGGGGTTTACGCCTACGAGCAGTACTTC.

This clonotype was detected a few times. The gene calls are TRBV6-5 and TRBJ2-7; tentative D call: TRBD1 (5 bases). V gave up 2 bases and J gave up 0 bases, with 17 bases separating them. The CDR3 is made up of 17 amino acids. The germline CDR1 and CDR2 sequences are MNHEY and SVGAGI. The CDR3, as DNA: TGTGCCAGCAGTTACCCCGACAGAAGGTCCGGCTCCTACGAGCAGTACTTC. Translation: CASSYPDRRSGSYEQYF.

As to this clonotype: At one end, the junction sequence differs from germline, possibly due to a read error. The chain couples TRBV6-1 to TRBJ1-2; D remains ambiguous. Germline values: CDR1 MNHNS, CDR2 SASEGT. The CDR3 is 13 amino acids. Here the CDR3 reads CASSEAGFYGYTF. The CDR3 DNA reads TGTGCTAGCAGTGAAGCCGGGTTCTATGGCTACACCTTC.

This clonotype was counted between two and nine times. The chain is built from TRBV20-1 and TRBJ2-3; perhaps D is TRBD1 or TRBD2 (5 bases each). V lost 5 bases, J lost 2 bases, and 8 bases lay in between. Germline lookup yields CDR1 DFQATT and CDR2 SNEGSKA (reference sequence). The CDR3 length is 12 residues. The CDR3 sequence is CSAGTTTDTQYF. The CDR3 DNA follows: TGCAGTGCTGGGACCACCACAGATACGCAGTATTTT.

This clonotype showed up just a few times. Here the CDR3 DNA reads TGCAGCGGGGACCGCCGCTCCTACAATGAGCAGTACTTC. This gives the protein CSGDRRSYNEQYF. V gene TRBV29-1 combines with J gene TRBJ2-1; D may match TRBD1 or TRBD2 (5 bases each). The DNA end is more similar to TRBJ2-7, so the J call may be wrong. The CDR3 runs to 13 residues. Germline CDR1 is SQVTM and CDR2 is ANQGSEA.

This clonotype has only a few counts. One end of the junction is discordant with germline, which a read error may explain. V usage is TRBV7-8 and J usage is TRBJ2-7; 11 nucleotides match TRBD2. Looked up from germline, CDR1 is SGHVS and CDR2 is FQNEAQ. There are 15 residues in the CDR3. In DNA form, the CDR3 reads TGTGCTAGCAGCTTAGTTACTAGCGGGAGTCCCGAGCAGTACTTC. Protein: CASSLVTSGSPEQYF.

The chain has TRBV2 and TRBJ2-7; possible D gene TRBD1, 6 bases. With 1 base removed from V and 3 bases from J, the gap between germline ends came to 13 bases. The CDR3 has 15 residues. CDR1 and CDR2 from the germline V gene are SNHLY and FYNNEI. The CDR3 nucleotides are TGTGCCAGCAGTGAAGAATGGCAGGGGTTCTACGAGCAGTACTTC. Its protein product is CASSEEWQGFYEQYF.

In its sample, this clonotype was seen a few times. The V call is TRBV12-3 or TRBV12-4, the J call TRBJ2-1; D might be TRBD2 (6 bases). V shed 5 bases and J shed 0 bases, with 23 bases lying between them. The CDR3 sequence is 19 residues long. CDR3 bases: TGTGCCAGCAGTCCCGAGATAGCGGACCGACAAAGCTCCTACAATGAGCAGTTCTTC. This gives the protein CASSPEIADRQSSYNEQFF.

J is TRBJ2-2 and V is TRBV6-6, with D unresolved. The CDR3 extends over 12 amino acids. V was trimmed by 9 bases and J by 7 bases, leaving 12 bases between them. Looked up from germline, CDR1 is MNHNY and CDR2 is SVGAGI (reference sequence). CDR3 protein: CASTTDGGELFF. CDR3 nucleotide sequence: TGTGCCAGTACCACGGACGGCGGGGAGCTGTTTTTT.

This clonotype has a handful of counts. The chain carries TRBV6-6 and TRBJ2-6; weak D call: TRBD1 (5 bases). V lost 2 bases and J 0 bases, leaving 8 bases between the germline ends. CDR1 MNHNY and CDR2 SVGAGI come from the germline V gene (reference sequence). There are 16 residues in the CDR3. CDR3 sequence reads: CASSYRGHSGANVLTF. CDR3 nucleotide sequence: TGTGCCAGCAGTTACAGGGGCCACTCTGGGGCCAACGTCCTGACTTTC.

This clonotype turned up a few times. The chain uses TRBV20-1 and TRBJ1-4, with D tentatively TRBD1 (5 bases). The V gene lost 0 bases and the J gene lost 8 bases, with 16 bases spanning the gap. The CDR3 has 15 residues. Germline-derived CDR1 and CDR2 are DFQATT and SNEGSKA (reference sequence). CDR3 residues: CSARDRTDRLEKLFF. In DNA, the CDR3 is TGCAGTGCTAGAGATAGGACCGACAGATTAGAAAAACTGTTTTTT.

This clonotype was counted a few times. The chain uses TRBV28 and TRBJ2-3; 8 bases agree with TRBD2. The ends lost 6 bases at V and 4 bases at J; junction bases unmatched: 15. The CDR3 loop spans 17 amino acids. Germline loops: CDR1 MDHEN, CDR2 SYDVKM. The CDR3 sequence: CASSSRASGSIADTQYF. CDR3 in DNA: TGTGCCAGCAGCTCTCGGGCTAGCGGGTCGATAGCAGATACGCAGTATTTT.

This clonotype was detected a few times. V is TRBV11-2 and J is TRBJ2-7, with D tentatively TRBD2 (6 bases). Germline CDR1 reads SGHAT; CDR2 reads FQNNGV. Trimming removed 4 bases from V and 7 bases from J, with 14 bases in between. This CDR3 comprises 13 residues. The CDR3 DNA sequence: TGTGCCAGCAGCTCCAATATGGGAGGAGAGCAGTACTTC. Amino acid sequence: CASSSNMGGEQYF.

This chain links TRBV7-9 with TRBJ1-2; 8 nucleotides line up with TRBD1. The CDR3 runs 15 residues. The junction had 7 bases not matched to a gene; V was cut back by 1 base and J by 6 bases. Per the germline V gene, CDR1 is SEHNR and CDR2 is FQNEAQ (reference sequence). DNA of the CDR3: TGTGCCAGCAGCTTAGGAAGACAGGGGTGGCATGGCTACACCTTC. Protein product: CASSLGRQGWHGYTF.

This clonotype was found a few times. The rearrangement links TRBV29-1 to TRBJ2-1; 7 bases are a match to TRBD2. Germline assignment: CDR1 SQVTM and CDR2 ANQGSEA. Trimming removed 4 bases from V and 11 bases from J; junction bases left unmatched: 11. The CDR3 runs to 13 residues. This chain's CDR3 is CSVGDGSGAQQFF. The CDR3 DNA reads TGCAGCGTTGGGGATGGGAGCGGGGCGCAGCAGTTCTTC.

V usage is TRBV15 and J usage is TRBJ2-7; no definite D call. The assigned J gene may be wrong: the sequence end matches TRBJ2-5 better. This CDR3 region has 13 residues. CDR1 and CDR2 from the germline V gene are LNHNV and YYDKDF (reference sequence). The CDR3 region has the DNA TGTGCCACCAGCAGAGATAAGATAGAGACCCAGTACTTC. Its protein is CATSRDKIETQYF.

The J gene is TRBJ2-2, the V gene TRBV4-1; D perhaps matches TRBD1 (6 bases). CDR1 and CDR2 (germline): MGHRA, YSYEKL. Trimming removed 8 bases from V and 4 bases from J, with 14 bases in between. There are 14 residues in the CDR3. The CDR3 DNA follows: TGCGCCAGCGGACACACAGGGAGCACCGGGGAGCTGTTTTTT. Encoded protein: CASGHTGSTGELFF.

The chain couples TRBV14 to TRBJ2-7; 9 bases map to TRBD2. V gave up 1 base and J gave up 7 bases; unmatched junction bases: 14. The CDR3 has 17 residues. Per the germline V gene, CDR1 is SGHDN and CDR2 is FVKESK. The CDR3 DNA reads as TGTGCCAGCAGCCAAGTAGGCTCTAGCGGGAACTACAATGAGCAGTACTTC. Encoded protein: CASSQVGSSGNYNEQYF.

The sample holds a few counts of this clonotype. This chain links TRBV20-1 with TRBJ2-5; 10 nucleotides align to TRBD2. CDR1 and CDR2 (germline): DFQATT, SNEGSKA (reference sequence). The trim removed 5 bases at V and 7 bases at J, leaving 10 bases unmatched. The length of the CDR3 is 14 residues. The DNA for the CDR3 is TGCAGTGCTGCAACTAGCGGGGCCGGAGGGACCCAGTACTTC. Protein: CSAATSGAGGTQYF.

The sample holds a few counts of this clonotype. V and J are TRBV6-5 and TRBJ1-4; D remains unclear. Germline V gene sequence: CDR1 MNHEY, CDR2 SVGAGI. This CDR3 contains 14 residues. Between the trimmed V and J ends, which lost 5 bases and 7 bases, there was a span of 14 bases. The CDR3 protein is CASSPGLGGEKLFF. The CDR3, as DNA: TGTGCCAGCAGTCCGGGTCTGGGTGGTGAAAAACTGTTTTTT.

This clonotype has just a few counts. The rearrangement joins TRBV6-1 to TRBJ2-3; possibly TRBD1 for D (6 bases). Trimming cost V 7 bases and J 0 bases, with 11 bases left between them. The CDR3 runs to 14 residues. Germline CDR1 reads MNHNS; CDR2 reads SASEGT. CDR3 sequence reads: CASNTGRSTDTQYF. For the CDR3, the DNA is TGTGCCAGCAACACAGGGAGAAGCACAGATACGCAGTATTTT.

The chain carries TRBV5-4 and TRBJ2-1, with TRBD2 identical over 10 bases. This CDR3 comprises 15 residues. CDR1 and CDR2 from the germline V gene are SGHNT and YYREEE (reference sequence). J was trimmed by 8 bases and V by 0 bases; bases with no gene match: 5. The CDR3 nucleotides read TGTGCCAGCAGCTTGGTGGCTAGCGGGAGCTATGAGCAGTTCTTC. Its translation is CASSLVASGSYEQFF.